The sequence of this TCR beta chain was determined in a study of monozygotic twins with inflammatory bowel disease. TCRdb reprocessed the 5' RACE reads, keeping one entry per CDR3 protein, no DNA. There are a few hundred thousand distinct CDR3 sequences in the sample, with about 2.5% held by the top ten. Per germline, CDR1 SGHDT and CDR2 YYEEEE. This CDR3 is 14 amino acids long. The sample consisted of blood. The receptor was isolated from a human donor with ulcerative colitis or Crohn's disease, or a healthy co-twin of an affected twin (not recorded which). The gene calls are TRBV5-6 and TRBJ1-1; no DNA is available, so the TRBD1 call from TCRdb remains unchecked. The chain's CDR3 is CASSWGQGYTEAFF.